A selection of T cell receptor beta chains follows, all from one sample in a study of identical twins. TCRdb passed the 5' RACE reads through MiXCR, listing each CDR3 protein once. Of 1.5 million to 2 million distinct CDR3 sequences listed, around 29% are singletons. What was sequenced was cord blood. The receptors stem from a newborn girl in good health. Both conserved end residues are trimmed from each CDR3.

j_gene	v_gene	CDR3aa
TRBJ2-7	TRBV20-1	SASPAVTSYEQY
TRBJ1-2	TRBV20-1	SVRRQANYGYT
TRBJ2-4	TRBV28	ASSLWGTRIAKNIQY
TRBJ2-7	TRBV20-1	SAEGASGSWEQY
TRBJ1-2	TRBV20-1	SARGSLYGYT
TRBJ1-1	TRBV18	ASSPQKGDTEAF
TRBJ2-5	TRBV28	ASSSPSSGRRNEQY
TRBJ1-2	TRBV20-1	SARDRPLGRGYT
TRBJ2-7	TRBV29-1	SVVSRDRGYEQY
TRBJ2-3	TRBV16	ATPGLPARTDTQY
TRBJ2-3	TRBV12-3/TRBV12-4	ASSLVGPQGYTDTQY
TRBJ2-5	TRBV2	ASSVAELVQETQY
NA	TRBV27	ASSLVAPYNEQY
TRBJ2-5	TRBV20-1	SGTLEILQETQY
TRBJ1-1	TRBV29-1	SVGGWGTEAF
TRBJ2-1	TRBV19	ASSIKDGYNEQF
TRBJ2-3	TRBV12-3/TRBV12-4	ASSLERTSGRGADTQY
TRBJ1-1	TRBV25-1	ASSESPFAGNTEAF
TRBJ2-7	TRBV12-3/TRBV12-4	ASSEDRNEQY
TRBJ2-7	TRBV11-2	ASSSQRYLSYEQY
TRBJ1-1	TRBV7-9	ASSYLVVGTEAF
TRBJ2-1	TRBV9	ASSARGLAADNEQF
TRBJ1-2	TRBV2	ASSEGRRGHNGYT
TRBJ1-1	TRBV28	ASSSPLDTEAF
TRBJ2-3	TRBV30	AWRKELSTDTQY
TRBJ2-3	TRBV6-6	ASSPGPTSTDTQY
NA	TRBV11-2	ASGRTSGPSYEQY
TRBJ1-2	TRBV14	ASSPNPTGGYGYT
TRBJ2-1	TRBV28	ASSPRRQPYNEQF
TRBJ2-5	TRBV25-1	ASSEWGKETQY
TRBJ1-1	TRBV5-1	ASSLVKDTEAF
TRBJ2-5	TRBV6-2/TRBV6-3	ASSSSGGVIQY
TRBJ2-5	TRBV12-3/TRBV12-4	ASSFDLVYNEQY
TRBJ2-7	TRBV6-1	ASSQQVHSSGNSYEQY
TRBJ2-7	TRBV5-4	ASSPSGVAVSYEQY
TRBJ2-4	TRBV20-1	SALEVGTGVKLAKNIQY
TRBJ1-1	TRBV4-2	ASSRGRQGANTEAF
TRBJ1-5	TRBV20-1	SASPQSSLPQH
TRBJ1-1	TRBV12-3/TRBV12-4	ACSFAGGNTEAF
TRBJ2-3	TRBV6-6	ASRPALAGSTDTQY
TRBJ1-1	TRBV12-3/TRBV12-4	ASSFLTDTEAF
TRBJ2-7	TRBV6-1	ASSPRQAAYEQY
TRBJ2-1	TRBV20-1	SASGTTNYDEQF
TRBJ1-2	TRBV6-2/TRBV6-3	ASSGQGKSYGYT
TRBJ2-7	TRBV27	ASSLGWQGPYEQY
TRBJ2-3	TRBV6-6	ASSPTSLNTRY
TRBJ1-5	TRBV20-1	SATTGLGNQPQH
TRBJ1-5	TRBV28	ASSTLDRRWQPQH
TRBJ2-7	TRBV6-5	ASRLNGQGFDEQY
TRBJ1-4	TRBV5-5	ASSRSGNNEKLF
TRBJ1-1	TRBV7-2	ASSLGPAEGVTEAF
TRBJ2-4	TRBV19	ASKNWGEYHIQY
TRBJ2-6	TRBV12-3/TRBV12-4	ASSFARGVGGANVLT
TRBJ2-7	TRBV6-6	ASVPGPQIYEQY
TRBJ2-5	TRBV29-1	SVGVRRETQY
TRBJ1-2	TRBV6-1	ASSELWGLSNYGYT